This passage covers 7 T cell receptor beta chains from one sample sequenced in a study of patients and donors after allogeneic stem cell transplantation. TCRdb independently ran MiXCR on the RT-PCR reads; one entry per CDR3 protein. The data contain about 410,000 distinct CDR3 sequences, approximately 16% of them seen just once; the ten biggest clones take up over 6%. Sequenced sample: blood, either unsorted or a sorted T cell fraction (not recorded which). The receptors here all came from a human donor who was either an allogeneic HSCT recipient or a stem cell or donor lymphocyte infusion donor (not recorded which). It is not recorded whose cells these are; they may come from a transplant donor.

This clonotype has more than one count but fewer than ten. The CDR3 bases are TGTGCCAGCAGTTACTCGAGTGGTTCTTACAATGAGCAGTTCTTC. The encoded protein is CASSYSSGSYNEQFF. This sequence joins TRBV6-5 and TRBJ2-1; D gene ambiguous. The CDR3 has 15 amino acids. Per germline, CDR1 MNHEY and CDR2 SVGAGI. The germline V and J ends were trimmed by 0 bases and 4 bases, with 10 bases remaining between them.

The J gene is TRBJ2-5, the V gene TRBV4-1; D gene uncertain. Per germline, CDR1 MGHRA and CDR2 YSYEKL. The V end was cut by 4 bases, the J end by 1 base, with 13 bases between. This CDR3 comprises 15 residues. The CDR3 DNA is TGCGCCAGCAGCCTGAGACGGGCAGGCCAAGAGACCCAGTACTTC. As protein: CASSLRRAGQETQYF.

This clonotype was observed a handful of times. For the CDR3, the DNA is TGTGCCAGCAGCTTAACCGGGACAGAGGAGCAGTTCTTC. It encodes CASSLTGTEEQFF. The chain recombines TRBV6-1 with TRBJ2-1; 7 bases agree with TRBD1. V dropped 6 bases and J dropped 10; count of bases not matched to a gene: 9. The CDR3 consists of 13 residues. In germline, CDR1 is MNHNS, CDR2 SASEGT.

V and J are TRBV3-1 and TRBJ2-3, with a tentative D call TRBD1 (5 bases). The V gene's germline CDR1 is LGHDT and CDR2 YNNKEL (reference sequence). Trimming took off 7 bases at V and 3 bases at J, with 14 bases between the two ends. The CDR3 covers 14 residues. CDR3 DNA: TGTGCCAGCACCCCAAGGGGTGGAACAGATACGCAGTATTTT. Protein product: CASTPRGGTDTQYF.

V and J are TRBV7-9 and TRBJ2-7; no clear D gene. V dropped 5 bases and J dropped 2 bases, with 13 bases sitting between them. Looked up from germline, CDR1 is SEHNR and CDR2 is FQNEAQ (reference sequence). The CDR3 spans 14 residues. CDR3 sequence reads: CASSVNQDPYEQYF. The CDR3 region has the DNA TGTGCCAGCAGCGTAAATCAGGATCCCTACGAGCAGTACTTC.

J is TRBJ2-1 and V is TRBV30; the D is unclear. Trimming shortened V by 4 bases and J by 13 bases, and 11 bases separated the two germline ends. Per the germline V gene, CDR1 is GTSNPN and CDR2 is SVGIG (reference sequence). The CDR3 has 10 amino acids. DNA of the CDR3: TGTGCCTGGATTGAAGTTCGTCAGTTCTTC. It encodes CAWIEVRQFF.

V usage is TRBV9 and J usage is TRBJ2-5; tentatively, D is TRBD1 (7 bases). V was shortened by 3 bases and J by 4 bases, with 16 bases between the two germline ends. CDR3 length equals 15 residues. Per the germline V gene, CDR1 is SGDLS and CDR2 is YYNGEE. CDR3 region: CASSAGGDRVETQYF. Here the CDR3 DNA reads TGTGCCAGCAGCGCCGGGGGAGACAGGGTAGAGACCCAGTACTTC.